The T cell receptor (beta chain) under discussion was sequenced for a study of blood T cell repertoires in COVID-19. Study in general: Material from acute and convalescent COVID-19 was sourced from the United States, Italy and Spain. The cDNA or gDNA used as material had been derived from T cells, B-cell-depleted T cells, or PBMCs.

The CDR3 runs 16 residues. Germline assignment: CDR1 SNHLY and CDR2 FYNNEI. The trim removed 5 bases at V and 4 bases at J, leaving 6 bases unmatched. How the authors handled the data: It was from reference gene primer amplification that nucleated cell counts were estimated. Repertoires were generated with immunoSEQ multiplex PCR, while TCRdb's copy carries only in-frame clones and drops some. The D gene and trimming were derived from the DNA, and the V and J assignments and clone size from that table. There are roughly 43,000 clones in the sample; 89% occur only once, and around 15% lies in the top ten.

J is TRBJ2-5 and V is TRBV2, with TRBD2 matching 14 bases. The specimen sequenced was peripheral blood. This sequence originates from a man in his sixties or seventies with active COVID-19. CDR3 sequence reads: CASSRTSGRIGETQYF. In nucleotides, the CDR3 is TGTGCCAGCAGTAGGACTAGCGGGAGGATCGGAGAGACCCAGTACTTC.